This TCR beta chain was sequenced in a study of cytomegalovirus exposure and HLA in healthy donors. CDR1 and CDR2 (germline): SQVTM, ANQGSEA. CDR3 size: 11 residues. V was pared by 7 bases and J by 6 bases, with 6 bases of the junction left unmatched. This PCR relied on a set of 60 Vbeta primers and 13 Jbeta primers. Repertoires were generated with immunoSEQ multiplex PCR, while TCRdb's copy carries only in-frame clones and drops some. The sample lists 90,000 or so clones, 82% occurring once. The V and J genes are TRBV29-1 and TRBJ2-7; 7 bases are shared with TRBD2. This sequence was found in a man aged 50 to 60 in good health and CMV-seronegative. Source material: PBMCs. The DNA for the CDR3 is TGCAGCGCTGTGGGGGGGTTCGAGCAGTACTTC. This gives the protein CSAVGGFEQYF.